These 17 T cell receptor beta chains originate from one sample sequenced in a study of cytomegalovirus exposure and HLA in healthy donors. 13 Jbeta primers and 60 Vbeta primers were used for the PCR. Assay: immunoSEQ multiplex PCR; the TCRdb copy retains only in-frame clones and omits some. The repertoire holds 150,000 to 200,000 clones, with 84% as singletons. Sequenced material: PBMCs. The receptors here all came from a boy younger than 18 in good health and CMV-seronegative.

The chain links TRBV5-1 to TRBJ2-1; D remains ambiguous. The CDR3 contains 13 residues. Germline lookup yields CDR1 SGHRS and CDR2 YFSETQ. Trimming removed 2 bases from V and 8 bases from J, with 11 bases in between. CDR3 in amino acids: CASSLQYVDEQFF. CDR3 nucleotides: TGCGCCAGCAGCTTACAGTACGTCGATGAGCAGTTCTTC.

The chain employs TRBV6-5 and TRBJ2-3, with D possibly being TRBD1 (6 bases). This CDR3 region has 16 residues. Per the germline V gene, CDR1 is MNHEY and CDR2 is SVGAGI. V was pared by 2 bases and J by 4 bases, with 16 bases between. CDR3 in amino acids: CASSYGPQGIADTQYF. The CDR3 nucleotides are TGTGCCAGCAGTTACGGGCCCCAGGGGATTGCAGATACGCAGTATTTT.

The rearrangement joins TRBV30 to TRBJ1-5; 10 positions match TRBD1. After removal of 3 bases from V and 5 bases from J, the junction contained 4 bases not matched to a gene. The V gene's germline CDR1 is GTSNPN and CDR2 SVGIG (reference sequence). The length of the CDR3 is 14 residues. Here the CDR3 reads CAWRTGGIDQPQHF. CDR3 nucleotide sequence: TGTGCCTGGAGGACAGGGGGCATTGATCAGCCCCAGCATTTT.

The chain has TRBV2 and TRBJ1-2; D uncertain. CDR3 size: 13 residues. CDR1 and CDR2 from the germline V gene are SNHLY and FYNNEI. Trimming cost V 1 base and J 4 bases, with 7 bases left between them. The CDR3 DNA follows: TGTGCCAGCAGTGAAGGGGCGGGCTATGGCTACACCTTC. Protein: CASSEGAGYGYTF.

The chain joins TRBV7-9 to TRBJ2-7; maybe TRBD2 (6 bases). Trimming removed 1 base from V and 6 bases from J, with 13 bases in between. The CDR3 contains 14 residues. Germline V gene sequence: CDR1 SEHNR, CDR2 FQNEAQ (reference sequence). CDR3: CASSLGTSTGEQYF. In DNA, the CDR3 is TGTGCCAGCAGCTTAGGTACTAGCACGGGCGAGCAGTACTTC.

CDR3 DNA: TGTGCTAGTGGAAAGGACAGGACGAACACCGGGGAGCTGTTTTTT. Translated: CASGKDRTNTGELFF. The J gene is TRBJ2-2, the V gene TRBV12-5; 7 bases are a match to TRBD1. The CDR3 contains 15 residues. The V and J ends lost 6 bases and 0 bases, in that order; junction bases with no gene match: 4. CDR1 is LGHNT, CDR2 FRNRAP, per germline.

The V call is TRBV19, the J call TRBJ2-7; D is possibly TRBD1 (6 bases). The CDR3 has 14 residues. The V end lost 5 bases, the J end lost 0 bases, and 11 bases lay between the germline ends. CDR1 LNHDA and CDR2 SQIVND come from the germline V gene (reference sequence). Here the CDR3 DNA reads TGTGCCAGTAGTCCAGGGGTGGGCTCCTACGAGCAGTACTTC. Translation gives CASSPGVGSYEQYF.

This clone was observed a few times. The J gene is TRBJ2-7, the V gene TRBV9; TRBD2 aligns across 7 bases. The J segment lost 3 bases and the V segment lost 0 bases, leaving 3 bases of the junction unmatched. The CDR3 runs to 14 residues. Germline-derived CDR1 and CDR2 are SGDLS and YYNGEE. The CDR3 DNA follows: TGTGCCAGCAGCGTAGGGGGGACTAACTACGAGCAGTACTTC. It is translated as CASSVGGTNYEQYF.

CDR3 region: CASSGPTWHYGYTF. In DNA form, the CDR3 reads TGTGCCAGCAGTGGGCCCACATGGCACTATGGCTACACCTTC. V is TRBV2 and J is TRBJ1-2; no definite D call. Germline V gene sequence: CDR1 SNHLY, CDR2 FYNNEI. The V end lost 4 bases, the J end lost 3 bases, and 12 bases lay between the germline ends. This CDR3 is 14 amino acids long. Full variable domain (rest looked up from reference TRBV2 and TRBJ1-2): EPEVTQTPSHQVTQMGQEVILRCVPISNHLYFYWYRQILGQKVEFLVSFYNNEISEKSEIFDDQFSVERPDGSNFTLKIRSTKLEDSAMYFCASSGPTWHYGYTFGSGTRLTVV.

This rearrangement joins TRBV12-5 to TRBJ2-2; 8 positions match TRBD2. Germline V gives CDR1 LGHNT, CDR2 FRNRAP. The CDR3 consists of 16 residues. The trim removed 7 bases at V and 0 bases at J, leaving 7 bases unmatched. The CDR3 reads CASANGLASNTGELFF. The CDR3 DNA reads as TGTGCTAGTGCCAATGGACTAGCTTCGAACACCGGGGAGCTGTTTTTT.

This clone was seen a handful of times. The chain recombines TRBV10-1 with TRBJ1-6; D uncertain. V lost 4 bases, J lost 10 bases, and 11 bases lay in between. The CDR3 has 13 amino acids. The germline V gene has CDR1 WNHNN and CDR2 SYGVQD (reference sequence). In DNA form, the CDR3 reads TGCGCCAGCAGTGTGTCAGGAGCGTCACCCCTCCACTTT. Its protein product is CASSVSGASPLHF.

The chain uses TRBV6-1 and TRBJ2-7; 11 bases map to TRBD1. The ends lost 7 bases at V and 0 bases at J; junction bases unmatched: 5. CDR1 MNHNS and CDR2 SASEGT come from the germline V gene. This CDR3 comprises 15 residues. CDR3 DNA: TGTGCCAGCAACACGGGACAGGGGGTCTCCTACGAGCAGTACTTC. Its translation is CASNTGQGVSYEQYF.

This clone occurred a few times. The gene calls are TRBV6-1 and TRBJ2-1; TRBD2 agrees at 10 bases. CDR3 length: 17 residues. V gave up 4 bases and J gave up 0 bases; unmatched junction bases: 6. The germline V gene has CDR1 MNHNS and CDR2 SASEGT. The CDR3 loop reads CASSGQASGGSYNEQFF. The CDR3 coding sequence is TGTGCCAGCAGTGGCCAAGCTAGCGGGGGCTCCTACAATGAGCAGTTCTTC.

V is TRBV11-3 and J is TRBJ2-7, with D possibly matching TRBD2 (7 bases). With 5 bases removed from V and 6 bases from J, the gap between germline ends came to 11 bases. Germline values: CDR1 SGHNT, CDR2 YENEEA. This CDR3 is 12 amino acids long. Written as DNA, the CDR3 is TGTGCCAGCAGCAGGGGGGGGCCCGAGCAGTACTTC. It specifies CASSRGGPEQYF.

Here the CDR3 reads CASSFQDGSYEQYF. For the CDR3, the DNA is TGTGCCAGCAGCTTTCAGGATGGTAGCTACGAGCAGTACTTC. The V and J genes are TRBV7-9 and TRBJ2-7; D not resolved. This CDR3 spans 14 amino acids. V dropped 3 bases and J dropped 3 bases, with 12 bases sitting between them. CDR1 and CDR2 from the germline V gene are SEHNR and FQNEAQ (reference sequence).

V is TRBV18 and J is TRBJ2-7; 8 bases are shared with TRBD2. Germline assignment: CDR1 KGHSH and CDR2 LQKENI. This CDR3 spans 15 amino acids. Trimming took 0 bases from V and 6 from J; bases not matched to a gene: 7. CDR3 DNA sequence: TGTGCCAGCTCACCACCGGCCGGGAGCGGGGGCGAGCAGTACTTC. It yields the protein CASSPPAGSGGEQYF.

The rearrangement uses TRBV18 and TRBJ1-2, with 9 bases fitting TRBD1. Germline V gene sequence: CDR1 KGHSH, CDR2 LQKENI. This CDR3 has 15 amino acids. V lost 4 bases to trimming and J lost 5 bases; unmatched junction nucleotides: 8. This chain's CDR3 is CASSHRTGEGYGYTF. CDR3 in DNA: TGTGCCAGCTCACACCGGACAGGGGAGGGATATGGCTACACCTTC.